Listed here is a single TCR beta chain. No cognate antigen has been identified for it. The sample holds no much larger clone one base away, and base qualities are not on file. V loses 7 bases at its end and J loses 4 bases; junction bases beyond the gene matches: 9. The CDR3 numbers 15 residues from cysteine through phenylalanine. CDR3 DNA is the only sequence kept; it has 45 bases, read in frame from the first base. In the germline V gene (reference sequence), CDR1 corresponds to MNHEY and CDR2 to SMNVEV. This record comes from a study of long-term antiretroviral therapy in people with HIV (dated by TCRdb to the early 2020s). As for the study more broadly: Collection of the earliest samples took place about a decade ahead of the 2015 WHO recommendation for immediate ART, at a time when ART was typically delayed until CD4 counts fell. No cross-contamination during QIAcube processing was seen in test extractions of a monoclonal T-cell line run alongside 30 or so polyclonal samples. From some 30 adults with confirmed HIV infection, the cohort provided approximately 210 cryopreserved PBMC samples, gathered serially across a mean of around six years (range 1-12). This retrospective serial study examined whether starting ART and sustained HIV suppression were associated with changes in the composition and diversity of the TRB repertoire in peripheral blood. About 35% of the 30 participants with HIV were female.

The immunoSEQ hsTCRB v3.0 assay was used at survey level resolution for TRB variable region sequencing. The target sequencing depth for TRB was about 40,000-55,000 T-cell genomes per sample. An Illumina MiSeq with a v3 150-cycle kit was used to sequence the pooled TRB libraries. In the source study's methods: Analysis of repertoires was carried out in R inside a reproducible Nextflow workflow spanning QC, data transformation and analysis. LymphoSeq2, an R package for AIRR-Seq data exploration, was used to implement custom analyses. Several samples that produced fewer than 5000 total TRB sequences were removed, so under 200 HIV repertoires were analyzed. Among the roughly 200 retained HIV repertoires, 55 to 65 were collected before ART initiation and some 130 after ART initiation. Repertoires were downsampled to 5000 TRB nucleotide sequences, and summary statistics were averaged over 100 downsampling iterations. The analysis kept only TRB sequences whose CDR3 regions were at least seven amino acids long. A Shannon entropy-derived clonality score and the Gini coefficient were used to measure diversity. In the repertoire networks, any two of the top 5000 CDR3 amino acid sequences were connected whenever the two sequences differed by an edit distance of one. For TRB CDR3 amino acid sequences, GLIPH2 was used to predict antigen specificity groups and MHC restriction. CDR3 amino acid sequences were matched against VDJdb and McPAS-TCR to flag known CMV, EBV, HIV or tissue antigen associations. Pre-ART, post-ART and control groups were compared with Wilcoxon signed-rank tests and Holm-Bonferroni correction. TCRdb obtained this table from immuneACCESS and retained in-frame rearrangements with V and J assigned. These tables miss some clones; where compared with another copy, unresolved V genes account for less than half of the shortfall, and the remainder is unexplained. V and J calls and clone size are as listed in that table; D and trimming were resolved from the DNA. The sample data list almost 35,000 clones, and more than 75% of these were observed just once. The biggest ten clones account for 4.8% of the sample.

Inclusion was restricted to participants for whom at least one PBMC sample before ART initiation and at least two post-ART samples were available. All participants with HIV were treated in the United States of America. Cryopreserved samples of about 0.95-11 million PBMC were thawed and washed before DNA extraction. At the time of the earliest PBMC sample for each participant with HIV, ages ranged from about 23 to 60 years. Each participant contributed PBMC samples from 1-4 timepoints before ART initiation and 2-8 timepoints after ART initiation, with a median of 7 samples. For every participant, serial HIV viral load, CD4+ T-cell count, ART history and demographic data were obtained. A Qiagen kit on a QIAcube was used to extract genomic DNA from unsorted PBMC, with samples processed in batches of 12. Results the study describes overall, beyond this receptor: HIV repertoires had narrower CDR3 length ranges than controls, and the network structure suggested an antigen-experienced repertoire that shifted only slightly toward naive after ART. Since PBMC availability was limited, sequencing covered only the TCR beta chain, with no alpha chain pairing. No data were available on ART adherence, viral resistance or therapy changes, limiting inferences about post-ART repertoire changes. A significant increase in TRB diversity was found to be associated with ART initiation, although TRB diversity was observed to remain significantly below that of transplant donor controls even after long-term ART. Samples dated from the mid-2000s to the late 2010s, and the ART regimens used may be less effective than current ones. The repertoire was dominated across all time points by expanded TRB clones identified before ART initiation, although this dominance was seen to fluctuate and to decrease in many PLHIV after ART. Because pre-ART samples had limited cell numbers, profiling was done on unsorted PBMC rather than on sorted CD4+ and CD8+ T cells.

This TCR came from a woman aged 25 to 45 with HIV. Recombination connected TRBV27 to TRBJ1-3; 8 of the junction bases match TRBD1. Sequences were derived from unsorted PBMCs, sampled just over 2.7 years before starting antiretroviral therapy. The CDR3 region: CASKQGVGLGNTIYF. The nucleotide sequence is given as TGTGCCAGCAAACAGGGGGTCGGATTGGGAAACACCATATATTTT.